The source of this T cell receptor beta chain is a study of metastatic and nonmetastatic thyroid tumors. Before thyroid surgery, none of the patients had received any treatment. TCRdb ran MiXCR on the PCR reads. The data hold fewer than 30,000 clones, with 20% to 25% observed a single time. Sequences were obtained from blood. The sequence derives from a male donor with papillary thyroid cancer or a benign thyroid nodule (not recorded which). Some clones in this sample may be carry-over from other donors' samples.

CDR3 region: CASSAQGYSPLHF. CDR3 in DNA: TGTGCCAGCAGCGCACAGGGATATTCACCCCTCCACTTT. This chain connects TRBV9 to TRBJ1-6; weak D call: TRBD1 (6 bases). V dropped 3 bases and J dropped 8 bases, with 9 bases sitting between them. In germline, CDR1 is SGDLS, CDR2 YYNGEE. The length of the CDR3 is 13 residues.